This record concerns one T cell receptor (beta chain) sequence. Its antigen remains unknown. This sample was taken from a study of cytomegalovirus exposure and HLA in healthy donors. PCR primers comprised 60 Vbeta and 13 Jbeta primers. TCRdb keeps only in-frame clones here, not all; method: immunoSEQ multiplex PCR. The repertoire holds 230,000 or so clones, with nearly 95% as singletons. The trim removed 5 bases at V and 7 bases at J, leaving 3 bases unmatched. The CDR3 is 15 amino acids. Per germline, CDR1 SGHDT and CDR2 YYEEEE. Study-wide results and caveats: CMV antigen specificity of a few CMV-associated chains was confirmed in vitro. Overall, approximately 150 TCR beta chains were annotated as cytomegalovirus-associated. Researchers had no immune exposure information except CMV serostatus available. Several of the most significant clusters were apparently associated with common viral pathogens in a later analysis.

Sequencing was carried out using PBMCs. The chain carries TRBV5-6 and TRBJ2-1; TRBD2 aligns across 16 bases. This receptor was taken from a girl aged 2 to 10 in good health and CMV-seronegative. The CDR3 spells CASSKGLAGGNEQFF. The CDR3 DNA reads TGTGCCAGCAGTAAGGGACTAGCGGGAGGGAATGAGCAGTTCTTC.